This paragraph covers one TCR beta chain sequence. Its specificity is not known. This sample was included in a study of blood T cells in healthy people across ages. Study-wide findings and caveats: Both naive CD4+ cell counts and diversity were greater in long-lived donors than in aged donors.

PCR was performed a second time for 7 to 11 cycles using a sample-barcoded 5' primer and a J-beta primer mix. Every cDNA molecule carried a tag from a template-switch adaptor bearing 12 random nucleotides. TCRdb re-derived calls from the 5' RACE reads in MiXCR, one entry per CDR3 protein. Among around 800,000 distinct CDR3 sequences listed, 62% were seen once. The draw of peripheral blood yielded 8.5 to 10 milliliters from each donor. V was clipped by 0 bases and J by 6 bases; unmatched bases: 7. The CDR3 covers 17 residues. In germline, CDR1 is LGHNA, CDR2 YNFKEQ. Sample: blood. This sequence joins TRBV4-2 and TRBJ1-4; the match to TRBD1 covers 10 bases. The TCR was taken from a man aged 25-40 years in good health. The CDR3 region is CASSQETSGQGDEKLFF. The CDR3 DNA sequence: TGTGCCAGCAGCCAAGAAACGAGTGGACAGGGGGATGAAAAACTGTTTTTT.